The 23 T cell receptor beta chains in this list originate from one sample, sequenced in a study of shared clonotypes between healthy human individuals. Using immunoSEQ multiplex PCR, the repertoire was profiled, and TCRdb retains in-frame clones only, with some absent. The data contain over a million clones, approximately 96% of them singletons. What was sequenced was naive CD4+ T cells sorted from blood. This sample's subset: CD45RA+ positively selected. Receptors originate from a man aged 30 to 39 in good health.

This clone appeared once. This chain uses TRBV27 with TRBJ1-1, with D unclear. This CDR3 comprises 15 residues. Germline V gives CDR1 MNHEY, CDR2 SMNVEV (reference sequence). Trimming shortened V by 2 bases and J by 1 base, and 11 bases separated the two germline ends. This chain's CDR3 is CASSLTGVPNTEAFF. Here the CDR3 DNA reads TGTGCCAGCAGTTTAACCGGGGTGCCGAACACTGAAGCTTTCTTT.

The chain recombines TRBV5-6 with TRBJ2-1; D possibly corresponds to TRBD2 (5 bases). Germline lookup yields CDR1 SGHDT and CDR2 YYEEEE. The ends were cut back, 6 bases at V and 6 bases at J, with 16 bases in the middle. This CDR3 comprises 14 residues. CDR3 sequence: CASNTIGGGNEQFF. The CDR3 nucleotides read TGTGCCAGCAACACTATAGGAGGTGGCAATGAGCAGTTCTTC.

The genes are TRBV7-2 and TRBJ2-7, with D maybe TRBD2 (6 bases). The CDR3 is 13 amino acids. Germline V lookup: CDR1 SGHTA, CDR2 FQGNSA. The V end lost 5 bases, the J end lost 3 bases, and 11 bases lay between the germline ends. The CDR3 DNA follows: TGTGCCAGCAGCCACGGGACTCTCTACGAGCAGTACTTC. Translated: CASSHGTLYEQYF.

The chain recombines TRBV27 with TRBJ1-1, with D possibly matching TRBD1 (6 bases). Germline CDR1 reads MNHEY; CDR2 reads SMNVEV (reference sequence). Trimming took 5 bases from V and 4 from J, leaving 11 bases between them. The CDR3 sequence is 13 residues long. As DNA, the CDR3 is TGTGCCAGCAGTCAGACAGGCGGCACTGAAGCTTTCTTT. It translates to CASSQTGGTEAFF.

V is TRBV19 and J is TRBJ2-7; the D call may be TRBD1 or TRBD2 (5 bases each). CDR3 size: 15 residues. V lost 6 bases and J lost 3, with 18 bases in between. Germline assignment: CDR1 LNHDA and CDR2 SQIVND (reference sequence). Here the CDR3 reads CASSPRGRVYYEQYF. For the CDR3, the DNA is TGTGCCAGTAGCCCCCGGGGCCGTGTTTACTACGAGCAGTACTTC.

The J gene is TRBJ1-4, the V gene TRBV6-1, with D perhaps matching TRBD1 (6 bases). Germline V gene sequence: CDR1 MNHNS, CDR2 SASEGT. V was cut by 11 bases and J by 5 bases, with 18 bases left in between. The CDR3 extends over 14 amino acids. The CDR3 DNA reads as TGTGCCTGCTCCTACAGGGCGAAGAATGAAAAACTGTTTTTT. Residues: CACSYRAKNEKLFF.

V usage is TRBV27 and J usage is TRBJ2-3, with D perhaps given as TRBD1 or TRBD2 (5 bases each). There are 13 residues in the CDR3. Trimming took 5 bases from V and 1 from J, leaving 7 bases between them. Germline-derived CDR1 and CDR2 are MNHEY and SMNVEV (reference sequence). The CDR3 bases are TGTGCCAGCAGTCGGGGCGGCACAGATACGCAGTATTTT. Protein: CASSRGGTDTQYF.

The rearrangement joins TRBV11-2 to TRBJ2-2; 7 bases fit TRBD2. From germline, CDR1 is SGHAT and CDR2 FQNNGV. This CDR3 comprises 15 residues. Trimming cost V 5 bases and J 0 bases; bases outside gene matches: 3. CDR3 DNA: TGTGCCAGCAGCCAAGCGGGACCGAACACCGGGGAGCTGTTTTTT. It yields the protein CASSQAGPNTGELFF.

V and J are TRBV6-5 and TRBJ2-5; D tentatively reads TRBD1 or TRBD2 (5 bases each). V was clipped by 2 bases and J by 7 bases, with 14 bases between them. The CDR3 is made up of 14 amino acids. Per germline, CDR1 MNHEY and CDR2 SVGAGI. The CDR3 loop is CASSYEKGTGTQYF. In DNA form, the CDR3 reads TGTGCCAGCAGTTACGAAAAGGGGACGGGGACCCAGTACTTC.

J is TRBJ2-2 and V is TRBV11-2; 7 bases are a match to TRBD2. CDR1 is SGHAT, CDR2 FQNNGV, per germline. CDR3 length: 16 residues. V gave up 5 bases and J gave up 3 bases; unmatched junction bases: 9. In DNA, the CDR3 is TGTGCCAGCAGCCCCTGGCTAGCGGACTACACCGGGGAGCTGTTTTTT. Translating gives CASSPWLADYTGELFF.

V usage is TRBV5-6 and J usage is TRBJ2-7; TRBD1 matches 8 bases. Trimming took 4 bases from V and 2 from J; bases not matched to a gene: 11. The germline gives CDR1 SGHDT, CDR2 YYEEEE. The CDR3 sequence is 16 residues long. Here the CDR3 DNA reads TGTGCCAGCAGCCACGGGACGGACAGGGCACCCTACGAGCAGTACTTC. Protein sequence: CASSHGTDRAPYEQYF.

V usage is TRBV5-6 and J usage is TRBJ1-1; perhaps TRBD1 as D (6 bases). Germline V gene lookup returns CDR1 SGHDT and CDR2 YYEEEE. The CDR3 has 14 amino acids. Trimming left V 0 bases short and J 10 bases short, with 16 bases between. This CDR3 reads CASSLGLRGLGAFF. The CDR3 coding sequence is TGTGCCAGCAGCTTGGGTTTGCGGGGGCTTGGAGCTTTCTTT.

The chain carries TRBV7-9 and TRBJ2-1, with D perhaps TRBD2 (6 bases). The CDR3 has 13 residues. Trimming left V 5 bases short and J 10 bases short, with 15 bases between. Germline V gene data show CDR1 as SEHNR and CDR2 as FQNEAQ (reference sequence). CDR3 sequence: CASSRLEAGEQFF. The CDR3 DNA reads TGTGCCAGCAGCCGACTAGAAGCGGGCGAGCAGTTCTTC. Combining the CDR3 with reference TRBV7-9 and TRBJ2-1 gives the whole variable domain DTGVSQNPRHKITKRGQNVTFRCDPISEHNRLYWYRQTLGQGPEFLTYFQNEAQLEKSRLLSDRFSAERPKGSFSTLEIQRTEQGDSAMYLCASSRLEAGEQFFGPGTRLTVL.

As to this clone: This sample also contains other DNA sequences that code for the same CDR3. The gene calls are TRBV6-5 and TRBJ2-3; TRBD2 matches at 7 bases. With 2 bases clipped from V and 2 bases from J, the junction kept 4 bases outside the gene matches. CDR1 and CDR2 from the germline V gene are MNHEY and SVGAGI. The CDR3 covers 15 residues. CDR3 sequence (DNA): TGTGCCAGCAGTTACGGGGGAGGGAACACAGATACGCAGTATTTT. This gives the protein CASSYGGGNTDTQYF.

V usage is TRBV6-1 and J usage is TRBJ1-5, with TRBD1 identical over 8 bases. This CDR3 spans 14 amino acids. The trim removed 8 bases at V and 6 bases at J, leaving 9 bases unmatched. The V gene's germline CDR1 is MNHNS and CDR2 SASEGT. The CDR3 DNA sequence: TGTGCCAGCCGGACAGGGTATCCTAGTCAGCCCCAGCATTTT. This codes for CASRTGYPSQPQHF.

The rearrangement joins TRBV7-9 to TRBJ1-1; TRBD1 might be the D (5 bases). CDR1 and CDR2 (germline): SEHNR, FQNEAQ (reference sequence). The ends were cut back, 0 bases at V and 1 base at J, with 15 bases in the middle. The CDR3 covers 17 residues. CDR3 sequence: CASSLAEGGTRNTEAFF. In nucleotides, the CDR3 is TGTGCCAGCAGCTTAGCGGAAGGCGGGACCAGGAACACTGAAGCTTTCTTT.

This clone was seen only once. This chain links TRBV7-9 with TRBJ1-1; D is possibly TRBD1 (5 bases). CDR1 is SEHNR and CDR2 is FQNEAQ in the germline V gene (reference sequence). V was cut by 5 bases and J by 1 base, with 11 bases left in between. The CDR3 length is 14 residues. This CDR3 is CASSRNGGNTEAFF. CDR3 sequence (DNA): TGTGCCAGCAGCCGAAACGGGGGGAACACTGAAGCTTTCTTT.

This clone was picked up one time. V gene TRBV5-1 combines with J gene TRBJ2-7; 9 bases are a match to TRBD1. The CDR3 has 12 residues. Looked up from germline, CDR1 is SGHRS and CDR2 is YFSETQ. V was pared by 0 bases and J by 9 bases, with 1 base of the junction left unmatched. The CDR3 loop reads CASSLDRGRQYF. In DNA form, the CDR3 reads TGCGCCAGCAGCTTGGACAGGGGGCGGCAGTACTTC.

J is TRBJ2-5 and V is TRBV19; 8 positions match TRBD2. Germline lookup yields CDR1 LNHDA and CDR2 SQIVND (reference sequence). This CDR3 is 16 amino acids long. The ends lost 3 bases at V and 5 bases at J; junction bases unmatched: 11. The CDR3 protein is CASSMRGREGLETQYF. CDR3 DNA sequence: TGTGCCAGTAGTATGAGGGGCCGGGAGGGTCTGGAGACCCAGTACTTC.

The chain has TRBV6-5 and TRBJ1-1; 7 positions agree with TRBD1. The CDR3 is 14 amino acids. Per germline, CDR1 MNHEY and CDR2 SVGAGI. J was trimmed by 1 base and V by 6 bases; bases with no gene match: 5. Here the CDR3 reads CASRKQGSNTEAFF. The CDR3 DNA is TGTGCCAGCAGAAAACAGGGGTCGAACACTGAAGCTTTCTTT.

This clone was found once. V gene TRBV18 combines with J gene TRBJ2-1, with 11 bases aligning to TRBD2. This CDR3 contains 17 residues. Germline V lookup: CDR1 KGHSH, CDR2 LQKENI. V dropped 3 bases and J dropped 0; count of bases not matched to a gene: 4. CDR3 sequence: CASSPLAGGRSYNEQFF. In nucleotides, the CDR3 is TGTGCCAGCTCACCCCTAGCGGGAGGCCGCTCCTACAATGAGCAGTTCTTC.

J is TRBJ2-7 and V is TRBV15, with 9 positions matching TRBD2. From germline, CDR1 is LNHNV and CDR2 YYDKDF (reference sequence). This CDR3 is built from 14 residues. Germline trimming cut 6 bases from V and 2 bases from J; bases unmatched to any gene: 5. The CDR3 coding sequence is TGTGCCACCAGTGCGGGGGGGACTACCTACGAGCAGTACTTC. Its translation is CATSAGGTTYEQYF.

As DNA, the CDR3 is TGTGCCAGCAGCTTAGGAGTTAGCACCCGGGGGGATGAGCAGTTCTTC. Its protein is CASSLGVSTRGDEQFF. The gene calls are TRBV7-6 and TRBJ2-1, with 7 nucleotides matching TRBD2. The junction had 11 bases not matched to a gene; V was cut back by 1 base and J by 8 bases. CDR1 is SGHVS, CDR2 FNYEAQ, per germline. There are 16 residues in the CDR3.